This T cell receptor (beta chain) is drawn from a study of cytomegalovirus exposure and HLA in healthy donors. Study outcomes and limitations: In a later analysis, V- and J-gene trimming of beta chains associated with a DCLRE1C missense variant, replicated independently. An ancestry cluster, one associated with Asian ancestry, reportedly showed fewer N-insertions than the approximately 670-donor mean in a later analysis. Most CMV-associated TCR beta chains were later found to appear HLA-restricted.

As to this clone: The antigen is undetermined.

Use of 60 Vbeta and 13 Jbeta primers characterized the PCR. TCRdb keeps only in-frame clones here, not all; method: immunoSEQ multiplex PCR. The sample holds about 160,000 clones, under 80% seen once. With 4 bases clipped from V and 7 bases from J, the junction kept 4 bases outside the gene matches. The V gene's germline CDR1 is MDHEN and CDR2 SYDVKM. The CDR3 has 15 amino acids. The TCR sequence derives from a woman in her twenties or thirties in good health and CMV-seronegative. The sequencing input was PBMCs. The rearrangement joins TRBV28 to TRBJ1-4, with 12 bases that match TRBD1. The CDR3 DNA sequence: TGTGCCAGCAGTTCGGGACAGGGGGCGATTGAAAAACTGTTTTTT. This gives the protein CASSSGQGAIEKLFF.